These 7 T cell receptor beta chains were all obtained from the same sample, sequenced in a study of shared clonotypes between healthy human individuals. Sequencing used immunoSEQ multiplex PCR; TCRdb keeps in-frame clones, though not all of them. Of about 680,000 clones listed, 60% to 75% are singletons. The sequenced sample was memory CD4+ T cells sorted from blood. Specified subset: CD45RA-negative fraction. The receptors shown here come from a woman between 25 and 40 years old in good health.

The chain joins TRBV6-1 to TRBJ2-3, with D possibly being TRBD2 (6 bases). This CDR3 has 13 residues. CDR1 and CDR2 (germline): MNHNS, SASEGT. Trimming shortened V by 11 bases and J by 3 bases, and 15 bases separated the two germline ends. CDR3 protein: CAVTAEGTDTQYF. The CDR3 DNA reads as TGTGCCGTAACTGCGGAGGGGACAGATACGCAGTATTTT.

V gene TRBV5-8 combines with J gene TRBJ1-4; D may be TRBD1 (5 bases). V was clipped by 1 base and J by 9 bases, with 16 bases between them. The CDR3 loop spans 15 amino acids. From germline, CDR1 is SGHTS and CDR2 YDEGEE. This CDR3 is CASSLRGSDLKKLFF. For the CDR3, the DNA is TGTGCCAGCAGCTTGCGGGGGTCCGACTTGAAAAAACTGTTTTTT.

This clone was observed a single time. The chain couples TRBV5-1 to TRBJ2-1; 7 bases align to TRBD1. Trimming removed 4 bases from V and 4 bases from J; junction bases left unmatched: 8. This CDR3 has 15 amino acids. CDR1 and CDR2 from the germline V gene are SGHRS and YFSETQ. The CDR3 DNA reads as TGCGCCAGCAGCGCGGACAGGTTAGATTACAATGAGCAGTTCTTC. It encodes CASSADRLDYNEQFF.

The chain is built from TRBV28 and TRBJ2-3; perhaps TRBD2 as D (6 bases). The V and J ends lost 1 base and 6 bases respectively, with 11 bases between them. Germline V gene sequence: CDR1 MDHEN, CDR2 SYDVKM. CDR3 length: 14 residues. CDR3 nucleotides: TGTGCCAGCAGTTTATTACCGGGAGCGGATACGCAGTATTTT. Translation gives CASSLLPGADTQYF.

The rearrangement links TRBV15 to TRBJ2-5; the D gene could be TRBD1 or TRBD2 (5 bases each). The CDR3 length is 20 residues. The ends were cut back, 0 bases at V and 1 base at J, with 24 bases in the middle. CDR1 LNHNV and CDR2 YYDKDF come from the germline V gene (reference sequence). CDR3 loop: CATSRDLRGMGEGSQETQYF. The DNA of the CDR3 is TGTGCCACCAGCAGAGATTTGAGGGGTATGGGAGAAGGTTCCCAAGAGACCCAGTACTTC.

The chain couples TRBV7-2 to TRBJ2-5; 8 bases align to TRBD1. The CDR3 consists of 13 residues. Germline trimming cut 4 bases from V and 4 bases from J; bases unmatched to any gene: 2. Germline CDR1 and CDR2: SGHTA and FQGNSA. Here the CDR3 DNA reads TGTGCCAGCAGCTACGGACAGGGAGAGACCCAGTACTTC. It yields the protein CASSYGQGETQYF.

The rearrangement uses TRBV10-2 and TRBJ2-2, with TRBD2 identical over 8 bases. V trimming: 6 bases; J trimming: 6 bases; junction bases outside the gene matches: 9. The germline V gene encodes CDR1 WSHSY and CDR2 SAAADI. The CDR3 length is 15 residues. The chain's CDR3 is CASRATSGGPGELFF. The CDR3 region has the DNA TGCGCCAGCAGAGCCACTAGCGGAGGCCCCGGGGAGCTGTTTTTT.